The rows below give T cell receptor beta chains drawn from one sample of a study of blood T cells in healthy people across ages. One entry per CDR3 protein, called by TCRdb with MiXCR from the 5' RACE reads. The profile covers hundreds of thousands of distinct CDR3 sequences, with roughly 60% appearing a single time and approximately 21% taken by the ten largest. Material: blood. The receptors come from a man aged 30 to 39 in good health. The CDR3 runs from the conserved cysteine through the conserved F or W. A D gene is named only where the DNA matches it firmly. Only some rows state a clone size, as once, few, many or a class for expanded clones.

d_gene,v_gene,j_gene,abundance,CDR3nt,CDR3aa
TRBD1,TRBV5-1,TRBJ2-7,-,TGCGCCAGCAGCTTGTCAGTTCGGGGCAGGGGGAGCGAGCAGTACTTC,CASSLSVRGRGSEQYF
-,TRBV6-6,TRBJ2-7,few,TGTGCCAGCAGTTACTCCCGGGCGGGAAGCTCCTACGAGCAGTACTTC,CASSYSRAGSSYEQYF
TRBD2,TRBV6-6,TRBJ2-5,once,TGTGCCAGCAGTTACACGCGGGGGGACAATGAGCAGTACTTC,CASSYTRGDNEQYF
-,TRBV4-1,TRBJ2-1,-,TGCGCCAACAGCCCCCCTCGGGGGAATGAGCAGTTCTTC,CANSPPRGNEQFF
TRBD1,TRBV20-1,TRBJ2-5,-,TGCGGCCAGACAGGGGGGGGCGAAGAGACCCAGTACTTC,CGQTGGGEETQYF
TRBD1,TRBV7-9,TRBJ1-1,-,TGTGCCAGCAGCACGGGACAGGGGGAAAATAAGGGCACTGAAGCTTTCTTT,CASSTGQGENKGTEAFF
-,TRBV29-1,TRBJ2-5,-,TGCAGCGTTGGTCAGGTGATTGGGGGAGAGACCCAGTACTTC,CSVGQVIGGETQYF
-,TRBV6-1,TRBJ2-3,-,TGTGCCAGCGAAGGCCTCGGCACAGATACGCAGTATTTT,CASEGLGTDTQYF
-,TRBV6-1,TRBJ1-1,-,TGTGCCAGCAAAACAACAGGAGGGTATACTGAAGCTTTCTTT,CASKTTGGYTEAFF
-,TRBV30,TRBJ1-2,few,TGTGCCTGGATGAGGAAACAGAACTATGGCTACACCTTC,CAWMRKQNYGYTF
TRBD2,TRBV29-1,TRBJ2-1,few,TGCAGCGTTGGAGGCGGGAGGACCTACAATGAGCAGTTCTTC,CSVGGGRTYNEQFF
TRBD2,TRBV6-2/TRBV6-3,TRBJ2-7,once,TGTGCCAGCAGTCCCCGGAGCGGGAGCTCCTACGAGCAGTACTTC,CASSPRSGSSYEQYF
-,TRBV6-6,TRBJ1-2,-,TGTGCCAGCAGTTACGTCTGGGGCTACACCTTC,CASSYVWGYTF
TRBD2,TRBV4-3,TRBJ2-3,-,TGCGCCAGCAGCTTTGGATTCGGGACTAGCGGGAGGGATACGCAGTATTTT,CASSFGFGTSGRDTQYF
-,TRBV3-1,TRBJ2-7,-,TGTGCCAGCAGCCAAAGAAGCAGGGGCCCCTACGAGCAGTACTTC,CASSQRSRGPYEQYF
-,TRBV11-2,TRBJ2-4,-,TGTGCCAGCAGCTTAGAAAAGGCAGCCTTGGGAAACATTCAGTACTTC,CASSLEKAALGNIQYF
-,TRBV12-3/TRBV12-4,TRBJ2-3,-,TGTGCCAGCAGCGCGGTGACAGATACGCAGTATTTT,CASSAVTDTQYF
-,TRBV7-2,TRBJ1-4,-,TGTGCCAGCAGCAAGGGGGGATCTAATGAAAAACTGTTTTTT,CASSKGGSNEKLFF
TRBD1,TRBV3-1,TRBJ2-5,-,TGTGCCAGCAGCCAAGGGGGACAGATGGGGGCAGAGACCCAGTACTTC,CASSQGGQMGAETQYF
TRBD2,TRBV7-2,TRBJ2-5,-,TGTGCCAGCAGCTCCCTAGCGGGCGGGTGGGAGACCCAGTACTTC,CASSSLAGGWETQYF
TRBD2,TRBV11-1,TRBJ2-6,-,TGTGCCAGCAGTAGAGCGGGGGCTGGGGCCAACGTCCTGACTTTC,CASSRAGAGANVLTF
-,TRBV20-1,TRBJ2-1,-,TGCAGTGCTATTTTGGTGCGGCACAATGAGCAGTTCTTC,CSAILVRHNEQFF
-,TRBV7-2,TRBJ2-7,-,TGTGCCAGCAGCGTGACTTGGCTGGCCGAGCAGTACTTC,CASSVTWLAEQYF
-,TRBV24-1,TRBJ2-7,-,TGTGCCACCAGAGCAACTCCGAGGACCCCTCCCTACGAGCAGTACTTC,CATRATPRTPPYEQYF
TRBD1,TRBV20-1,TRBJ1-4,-,TGCAGTGCTAGGTGGACAGGGGGCATTGAAAAACTGTTTTTT,CSARWTGGIEKLFF
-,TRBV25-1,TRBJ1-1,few,TGTGCCAGCCAGCCAGCCTGGAGCACTGAAGCTTTCTTT,CASQPAWSTEAFF
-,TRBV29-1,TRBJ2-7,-,TGCAGCGTTTTAGCGGTCAATCCCTGCGAGCAGTACTTC,CSVLAVNPCEQYF
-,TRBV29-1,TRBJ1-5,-,TGCAGCGTCTCACAGGGAGGGGATCAGCCCCAGCATTTT,CSVSQGGDQPQHF
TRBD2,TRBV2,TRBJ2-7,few,TGTGCCAGCAGTGTAGCGGGGGGCTCCTACGAGCAGTACTTC,CASSVAGGSYEQYF
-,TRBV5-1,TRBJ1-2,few,TGCGCCAGCAGACGAGGGGGAGACGACTATGGCTACACCTTC,CASRRGGDDYGYTF
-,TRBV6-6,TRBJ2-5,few,TGTGCCAGCAGTCCCGAGGGCGGGGAAGAGACCCAGTACTTC,CASSPEGGEETQYF
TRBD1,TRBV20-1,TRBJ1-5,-,TGCAGTGCTGTACAGACAGGGCAGTCCCCTTATAGCAATCAGCCCCAGCATTTT,CSAVQTGQSPYSNQPQHF
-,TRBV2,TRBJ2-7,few,TGTGCCAGCACATCCGGAGTGGGGACCTACGAGCAGTACTTC,CASTSGVGTYEQYF
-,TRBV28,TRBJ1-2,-,TGTGCCAGCAGCTTTTTCAGGGTCCGGACTGGCTACACCTTC,CASSFFRVRTGYTF
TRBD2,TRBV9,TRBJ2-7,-,TGTGCCAGCAGCGGGGGGGATAGCGGGAGCAACGAGCAGTACTTC,CASSGGDSGSNEQYF
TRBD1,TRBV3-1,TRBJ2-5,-,TGTGCCAGCAGCCAAGGTGGGACAGGGGATTCGGAGACCCAGTACTTC,CASSQGGTGDSETQYF
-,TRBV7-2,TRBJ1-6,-,TGTGCCAGCAGCTTGGGGCCCCCCGGCAATTCACCCCTCCACTTT,CASSLGPPGNSPLHF
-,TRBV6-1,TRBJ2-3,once,TGTGCCAGCTCCCCACCACCAGACTCCGTGCAGGGTCGGGGCACAGATACGCAGTATTTT,CASSPPPDSVQGRGTDTQYF
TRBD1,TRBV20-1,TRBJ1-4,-,TGCAGTGCATCCCCCCTGTCGGGACAGGGGTTAAATGAAAAACTGTTTTTT,CSASPLSGQGLNEKLFF
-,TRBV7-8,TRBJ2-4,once,TGTGCCAGCAGCTTCTCGGTGAGGGAGCAGTACTTC,CASSFSVREQYF
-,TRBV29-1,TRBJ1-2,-,TGCAGCGCCCGACGCGAGGGGTCTGGGGATGGCTGCACCTTC,CSARREGSGDGCTF
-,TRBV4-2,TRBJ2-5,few,TGTGCCAGCAGCCAGGACGGTCGTGAGACCCAGTACTTC,CASSQDGRETQYF
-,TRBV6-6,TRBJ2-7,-,TGTGCCAGCAGGGCCAGCTACGAGCAGTACTTC,CASRASYEQYF